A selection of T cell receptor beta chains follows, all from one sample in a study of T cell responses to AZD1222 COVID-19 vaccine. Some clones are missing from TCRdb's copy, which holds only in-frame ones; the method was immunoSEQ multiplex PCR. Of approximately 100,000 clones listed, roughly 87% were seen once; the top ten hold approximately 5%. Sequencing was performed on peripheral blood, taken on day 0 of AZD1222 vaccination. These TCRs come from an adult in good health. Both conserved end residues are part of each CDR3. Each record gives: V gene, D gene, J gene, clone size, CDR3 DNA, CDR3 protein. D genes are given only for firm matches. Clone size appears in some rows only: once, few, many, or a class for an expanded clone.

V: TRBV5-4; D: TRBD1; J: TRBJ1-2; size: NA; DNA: TGTGCCAGCAGCCCCGGGACAGAATATGGCTACACCTTC; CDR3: CASSPGTEYGYTF
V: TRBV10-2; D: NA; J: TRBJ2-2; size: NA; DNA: TGCGCCAGCAGTTCAAACACCGGGGAGCTGTTTTTT; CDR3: CASSSNTGELFF
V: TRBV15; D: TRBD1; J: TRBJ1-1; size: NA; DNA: TGTGCCACCAGCAGTAGGGAGGGGGCCCGAGCTTTCTTT; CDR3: CATSSREGARAFF
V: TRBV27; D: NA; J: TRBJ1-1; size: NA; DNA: TGTGCCAGCAGTTTGACATATGACACTGAAGCTTTCTTT; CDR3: CASSLTYDTEAFF
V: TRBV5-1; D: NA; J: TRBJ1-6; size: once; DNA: TGCGCCAGCAGCTTGGTATTTTTCGACGGGAGATCTGTGTTTTCACCCCTCCACTTT; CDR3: CASSLVFFDGRSVFSPLHF
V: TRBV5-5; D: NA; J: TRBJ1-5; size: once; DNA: TGTGCCAGCAGCTTGGCCGCACAGAGCAATCAGCCCCAGCATTTT; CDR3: CASSLAAQSNQPQHF
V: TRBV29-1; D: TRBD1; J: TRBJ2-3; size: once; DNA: TGCAGCGCCAGAGGGGGCGGCCATACGCAGTATTTT; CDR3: CSARGGGHTQYF
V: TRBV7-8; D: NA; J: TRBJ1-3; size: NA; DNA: TGTGCCAGCAGCTTAGCGTCGGGGAACCCTGGAAACACCATATATTTT; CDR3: CASSLASGNPGNTIYF
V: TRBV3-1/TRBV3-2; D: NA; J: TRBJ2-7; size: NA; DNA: TGTGCCAGCAGCCAAGTACGGGGGGCTGGGGAGCAGTACTTC; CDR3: CASSQVRGAGEQYF
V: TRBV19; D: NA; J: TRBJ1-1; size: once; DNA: TGTGCCAGTAATAAGGAGCTAAACACTGAAGCTTTCTTT; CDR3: CASNKELNTEAFF
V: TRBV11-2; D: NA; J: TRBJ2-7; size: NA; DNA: TGTGCCAGCAGCCGGTCCTACGAGCAGTACTTC; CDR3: CASSRSYEQYF
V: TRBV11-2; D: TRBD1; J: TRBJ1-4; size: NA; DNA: TGTGCCAGCAGCTCCCTCTCCGGGGACAGGGCGACCTTTAATGAAAAACTGTTTTTT; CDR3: CASSSLSGDRATFNEKLFF
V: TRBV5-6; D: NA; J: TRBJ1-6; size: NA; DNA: TGTGCCAGCAGCCGACTCCGGGGGGGGCACACGGATTCACCCCTCCACTTT; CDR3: CASSRLRGGHTDSPLHF
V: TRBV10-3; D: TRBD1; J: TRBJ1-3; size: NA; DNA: TGTGCCATCAAGGGACAGGGGAGCTCTGGAAACACCATATATTTT; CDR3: CAIKGQGSSGNTIYF
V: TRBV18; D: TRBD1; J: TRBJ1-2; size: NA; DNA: TGTGCCAGCTCACTCCAGACAGGGAATGGCTACACCTTC; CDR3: CASSLQTGNGYTF
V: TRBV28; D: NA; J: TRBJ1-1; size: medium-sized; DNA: TGTGCCAGCAACCCCCGGGGTGGCAAGGCTTTCTTT; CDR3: CASNPRGGKAFF
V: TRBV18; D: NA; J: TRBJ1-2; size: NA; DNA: TGTGCCAGCTCACCACTCCGGGACACCACTAACTATGGCTACACCTTC; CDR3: CASSPLRDTTNYGYTF
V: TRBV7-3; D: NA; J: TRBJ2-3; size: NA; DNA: TGTGCCAGCAGCTTAAGGGACACTAGCACAGATACGCAGTATTTT; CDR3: CASSLRDTSTDTQYF
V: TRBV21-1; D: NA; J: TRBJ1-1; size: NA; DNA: TGTGCCAGCAGCCCTCCCCGGGCGGGAACTGAAGCTTTCTTT; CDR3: CASSPPRAGTEAFF
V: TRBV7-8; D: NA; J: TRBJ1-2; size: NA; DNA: TGTGCCAGCAGCCTAAACACAGACGGGTCAAGGGGGTATGGCTACACCTTC; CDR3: CASSLNTDGSRGYGYTF
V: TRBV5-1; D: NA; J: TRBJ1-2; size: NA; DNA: TGCGCCAGCAGCCTAACGGACGGATATGGCTACACCTTC; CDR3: CASSLTDGYGYTF
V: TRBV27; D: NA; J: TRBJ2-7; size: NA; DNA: TGTGCCAGCAGTTCCGGGACTCTGGCCGAGCAGTACTTC; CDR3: CASSSGTLAEQYF
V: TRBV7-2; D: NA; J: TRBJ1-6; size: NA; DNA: TGTGCCAGCAGCCCTACTCTGGGGGGTCGTTCACCCCTCCACTTT; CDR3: CASSPTLGGRSPLHF
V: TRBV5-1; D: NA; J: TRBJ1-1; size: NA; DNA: TGCGCCAGCAGCTTGGAGTTTCCTGCGGGTGGTGTTGGGTTAGCTTTCTTT; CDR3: CASSLEFPAGGVGLAFF
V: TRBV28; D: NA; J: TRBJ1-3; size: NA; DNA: TGTGCCAGCAGTCCCCCGACAGATGGAAACACCATATATTTT; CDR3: CASSPPTDGNTIYF
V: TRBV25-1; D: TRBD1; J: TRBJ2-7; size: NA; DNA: TGTGCCAGCAGTGGAGGGACAGGGGCCCCCTACGAGCAGTACTTC; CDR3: CASSGGTGAPYEQYF
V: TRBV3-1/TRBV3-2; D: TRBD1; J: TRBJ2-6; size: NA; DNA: TGTGCCAGCAGCCAGTACTGGACAGGACCCTCTGGGGCCAACGTCCTGACTTTC; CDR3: CASSQYWTGPSGANVLTF
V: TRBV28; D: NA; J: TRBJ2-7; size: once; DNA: TGTGCCAGCAGGGAACAGGGAGCCTACGAGCAGTACTTC; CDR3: CASREQGAYEQYF
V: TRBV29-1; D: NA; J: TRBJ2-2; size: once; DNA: TGCAGCGCCCGGGAGTGGGACACCGGGGAGCTGTTTTTT; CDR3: CSAREWDTGELFF
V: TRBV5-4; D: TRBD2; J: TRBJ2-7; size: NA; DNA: TGTGCCAGCAGCTCCGGGACTAGCGGGTCCTACGAGCAGTACTTC; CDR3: CASSSGTSGSYEQYF
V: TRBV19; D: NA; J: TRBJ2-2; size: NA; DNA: TGTGCCAGTAGTATGGGGCCCCTCGGGGGGGAGCTGTTTTTT; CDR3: CASSMGPLGGELFF
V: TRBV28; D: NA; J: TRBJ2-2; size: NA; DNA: TGTGCCAGCAGTTTAGGACAGAACACCGGGGAGCTGTTTTTT; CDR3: CASSLGQNTGELFF
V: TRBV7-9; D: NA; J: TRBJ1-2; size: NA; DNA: TGTGCCAGCAGCTTGCGGAGTATTGGCTACACCTTC; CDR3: CASSLRSIGYTF
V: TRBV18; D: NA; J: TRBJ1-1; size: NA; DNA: TGTGCCAGCTCCCTTGACAGCGCGGGTACTGAAGCTTTCTTT; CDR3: CASSLDSAGTEAFF
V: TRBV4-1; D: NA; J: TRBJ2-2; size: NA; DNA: TGCGCCAGCAGCCGAGGGGGACAACTCACCGGGGAGCTGTTTTTT; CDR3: CASSRGGQLTGELFF
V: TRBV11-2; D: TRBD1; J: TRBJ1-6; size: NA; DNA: TGTGCCAGCAGCTTAGCTTACTCCGGGACAGGAGGTCCTTATTCACCCCTCCACTTT; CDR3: CASSLAYSGTGGPYSPLHF
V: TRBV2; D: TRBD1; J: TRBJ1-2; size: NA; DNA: TGTGCCAGCAGTGCAATGGGACAGGGAGATGGCTACACCTTC; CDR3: CASSAMGQGDGYTF
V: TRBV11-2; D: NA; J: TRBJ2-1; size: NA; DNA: TGTGCCAGCAGCGAACATGGGGGTGGTGAGCAGTTCTTC; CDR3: CASSEHGGGEQFF
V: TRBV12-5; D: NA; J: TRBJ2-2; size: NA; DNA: TGTGCTCCCCTGGGGGAGAAAAGAACGAACACCGGGGAGCTGTTTTTT; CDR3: CAPLGEKRTNTGELFF
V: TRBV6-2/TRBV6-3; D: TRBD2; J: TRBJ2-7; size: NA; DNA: TGTGCCAGCAGTTACACTAGCGGGAGCTCCTACGAGCAGTACTTC; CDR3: CASSYTSGSSYEQYF
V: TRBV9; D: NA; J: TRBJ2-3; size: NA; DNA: TGTGCCAGCAGCGTAGCTAATGTTCCGGGGGATACGCAGTATTTT; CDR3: CASSVANVPGDTQYF
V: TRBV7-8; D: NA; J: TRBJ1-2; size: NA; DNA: TGTGCCAGCAGCTTAGGGACATCCCCCTATGAAGGCTACACCTTC; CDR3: CASSLGTSPYEGYTF
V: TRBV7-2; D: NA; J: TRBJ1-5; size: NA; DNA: TGTGCCAGCAGCTTAGTCACAGGGATCAATCAGCCCCAGCATTTT; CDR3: CASSLVTGINQPQHF
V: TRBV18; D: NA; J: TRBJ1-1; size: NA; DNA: TGTGCCAGCTCACCAACGATCTTAGAGCTAAACACTGAAGCTTTCTTT; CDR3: CASSPTILELNTEAFF
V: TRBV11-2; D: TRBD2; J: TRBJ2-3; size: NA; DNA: TGTGCCAGCAGCCCCGTGGGAGGACTAGCAAGCACAGATACGCAGTATTTT; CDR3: CASSPVGGLASTDTQYF
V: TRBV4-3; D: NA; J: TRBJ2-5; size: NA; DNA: TGCGCCAGCAGCCAAGCTAATGGTGAGACCCAGTACTTC; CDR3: CASSQANGETQYF